The clone carrying this TCR beta chain was seen a few times. Its antigen is not known. With V trimmed by 4 bases and J by 7 bases, 9 bases remained unmatched. The CDR3 has 14 residues. The germline CDR1 and CDR2 sequences are SGDLS and YYNGEE. Constant-segment primers and 5'RACE yielded cDNA libraries for TCR alpha and TCR beta, each carrying sample barcodes and UMIs. A single record per CDR3 protein comes from TCRdb applying MiXCR to the 5' RACE reads. The table lists 250,000 to 300,000 distinct CDR3 sequences, around 16% of them singletons. This sample is drawn from a study of T-cell memory formation after mild COVID-19. Findings and limits, study-wide: Whereas later expanders leaned CD4+, clones contracting day 15 to 85 showed a balanced CD4/CD8 makeup. Pre-infection memory showed some responding clones, and this suggested that cross-reactive memory joined.

Sequencing input: PBMCs or a T cell subset sorted from them (not recorded which). J is TRBJ1-2 and V is TRBV9; the match to TRBD1 covers 8 bases. The TCR originated in a man younger than 30 who had mild COVID-19 (a few samples of this study predate the infection). Cell type and time point are not known. CDR3 nucleotide sequence: TGTGCCAGCAGCTCCCGGACAGGGTCTGTTGGCTACACCTTC. Translating it yields CASSSRTGSVGYTF.